The next 17 T cell receptor beta chains were all read from a single sample in a study of T cell repertoires in cytomegalovirus infection (dated by TCRdb to between 2017 and 2020). Sequencing was carried out with an Illumina HiSeq 1500. The public sequencing data were trimmed at Q25 with fastp and processed into clonotypes with MiXCR by TCRdb, which kept only in-frame beta chains. Rows are combined by CDR3 protein, so each entry shows the most common genes and DNA. The table for this sample lists roughly 7,600 distinct CDR3 sequences; under 55% of them were counted only once. The ten largest make up roughly 75% of the sample. Their antigens remain unidentified. Material: PBMCs, sequenced either directly or after in vitro stimulation (not recorded which). These receptors were obtained from a human donor in good health (CMV status not recorded). Some clones in this sample may be carry-over from other donors' samples.

This sequence joins TRBV2 and TRBJ1-2; possibly TRBD1 for D (5 bases). The V gene's germline CDR1 is SNHLY and CDR2 FYNNEI. V was clipped by 2 bases and J by 8 bases, with 18 bases between them. This CDR3 has 15 residues. This chain's CDR3 is CASSERLEGAKGYTF. CDR3 nucleotide sequence: TGTGCCAGCAGTGAAAGGCTTGAAGGGGCTAAAGGCTACACCTTC. The whole variable domain, remainder taken from reference TRBV2 and TRBJ1-2, is EPEVTQTPSHQVTQMGQEVILRCVPISNHLYFYWYRQILGQKVEFLVSFYNNEISEKSEIFDDQFSVERPDGSNFTLKIRSTKLEDSAMYFCASSERLEGAKGYTFGSGTRLTVV.

The genes are TRBV4-1 and TRBJ1-2, with 8 bases lining up with TRBD1. This CDR3 region has 16 residues. V was pared by 0 bases and J by 4 bases, with 7 bases of the junction left unmatched. Germline lookup yields CDR1 MGHRA and CDR2 YSYEKL. CDR3 loop: CASSQDPTGALYGYTF. For the CDR3, the DNA is TGCGCCAGCAGCCAAGATCCGACAGGGGCCCTCTATGGCTACACCTTC.

This clonotype has at least ten counts. Written as DNA, the CDR3 is TGTGCCAGTAGTATTAACCGCGGCACTGAAGCTTTCTTT. This translates into CASSINRGTEAFF. The rearrangement uses TRBV19 and TRBJ1-1; no reliable D call. Germline V gene sequence: CDR1 LNHDA, CDR2 SQIVND (reference sequence). The CDR3 runs to 13 residues. V was shortened by 3 bases and J by 4 bases, with 9 bases between the two germline ends.

The chain is built from TRBV12-3 or TRBV12-4 and TRBJ1-1, with 9 bases matching TRBD1. CDR3 length: 14 amino acids. Germline trimming cut 4 bases from V and 4 bases from J; bases unmatched to any gene: 4. CDR3 sequence reads: CASSSLDRGTEAFF. Here the CDR3 DNA reads TGTGCCAGCAGTTCCCTGGACAGGGGCACTGAAGCTTTCTTT.

A word on this clonotype: The CDR3 does not end in the conserved phenylalanine or tryptophan, so this is likely a read error. The chain recombines TRBV7-2 with TRBJ1-1; the D gene is possibly TRBD1 (5 bases). V was cut by 1 base and J by 2 bases, with 14 bases left in between. The V gene's germline CDR1 is SGHTA and CDR2 FQGNSA. The CDR3 has 16 amino acids. The DNA for the CDR3 is TGTGCCAGCAGCTTAGAGTCTAGGGGCTCTAACACTGAAGCTTTCTCT. It is translated as CASSLESRGSNTEAFS.

The CDR3 loop reads CASSPGTAQETQYF. Here the CDR3 DNA reads TGTGCCAGCAGTCCCGGGACGGCCCAAGAGACCCAGTACTTC. This chain uses TRBV28 with TRBJ2-5, with D tentatively TRBD1 or TRBD2 (5 bases each). Germline CDR1 MDHEN, CDR2 SYDVKM. CDR3 length: 14 amino acids. V was clipped by 5 bases and J by 1 base, with 11 bases between them.

This clonotype was picked up many times. This sequence joins TRBV19 and TRBJ2-5; the match to TRBD1 covers 7 bases. The CDR3 sequence is 13 residues long. The germline CDR1 and CDR2 sequences are LNHDA and SQIVND (reference sequence). With 4 bases clipped from V and 5 bases from J, the junction kept 4 bases outside the gene matches. The CDR3 loop is CASSTGTAETQYF. DNA for the CDR3: TGTGCCAGTAGTACCGGGACAGCGGAGACCCAGTACTTC.

This clonotype was counted only a few times. Likely a read error: the CDR3 ends without its conserved phenylalanine or tryptophan. The limits of the CDR3 on the DNA are not certain, so only TCRdb's listed CDR3 is given. The chain links TRBV7-2 to TRBJ1-2. The CDR3 contains 19 residues when both ends are counted. The germline V gene has CDR1 SGHTA and CDR2 FQGNSA. The chain's CDR3 is CASSLGDVPPTGLGSGYPV.

There are a few counts of this clonotype. Germline is not matched at one junction end, which may reflect a read error. This chain connects TRBV12-5 to TRBJ2-1; D call uncertain. CDR1 LGHNT and CDR2 FRNRAP come from the germline V gene. This CDR3 has 19 residues. In DNA, the CDR3 is TGTGCTAGTGGTTTGGTATCGGTAATAGTTGCCGTCCCCTACCATGAGCAGTTCTTC. It yields the protein CASGLVSVIVAVPYHEQFF.

The genes are TRBV20-1 and TRBJ2-3; D might be TRBD1 or TRBD2, each matching 5 bases. Germline V CDR1 and CDR2: DFQATT, SNEGSKA (reference sequence). The germline V and J ends were trimmed by 3 bases and 10 bases, with 32 bases remaining between them. This CDR3 has 18 residues. CDR3: CSASRLPSKGSTQDPQYF. In DNA, the CDR3 is TGCAGTGCTAGTCGACTACCATCGAAAGGGAGCACACAGGATCCGCAGTATTTT.

This clonotype was picked up a small number of times. The J gene is TRBJ1-1, the V gene TRBV6-2 or TRBV6-3, with D uncertain. The CDR3 runs 17 residues. The germline CDR1 and CDR2 sequences are MNHEY and SVGEGT. The V end lost 4 bases, the J end lost 0 bases, and 18 bases lay between the germline ends. CDR3 protein: CASSSWGMWTVNTEAFF. The CDR3 bases are TGTGCCAGCAGTTCATGGGGAATGTGGACGGTGAACACTGAAGCTTTCTTT.

V gene TRBV9 combines with J gene TRBJ2-7, with D unclear. In germline, CDR1 is SGDLS, CDR2 YYNGEE. V was trimmed by 4 bases and J by 0 bases, leaving 8 bases between them. The length of the CDR3 is 13 residues. CDR3 sequence: CASSSGSSYEQYF. The DNA for the CDR3 is TGTGCCAGCAGCTCAGGCAGCTCCTACGAGCAGTACTTC. The whole variable domain, filled in from reference TRBV9 and TRBJ2-7, reads DSGVTQTPKHLITATGQRVTLRCSPRSGDLSVYWYQQSLDQGLQFLIQYYNGEERAKGNILERFSAQQFPDLHSELNLSSLELGDSALYFCASSSGSSYEQYFGPGTRLTVT.

The chain carries TRBV20-1 and TRBJ2-2; 9 bases match TRBD2. Looked up from germline, CDR1 is DFQATT and CDR2 is SNEGSKA (reference sequence). This CDR3 comprises 16 residues. After removal of 0 bases from V and 6 bases from J, the junction contained 8 bases not matched to a gene. The CDR3, as DNA: TGCAGTGCTAGAGATCTCAATAGCGGGAGTCCCGGGGAGCTGTTTTTT. Translation: CSARDLNSGSPGELFF.

This CDR3 is CASSTPRGDTQYF. CDR3 in DNA: TGTGCCAGTAGTACACCTCGTGGGGATACGCAGTATTTT. The chain uses TRBV19 and TRBJ2-3; D gene uncertain. Germline V gene data show CDR1 as LNHDA and CDR2 as SQIVND (reference sequence). V was shortened by 4 bases and J by 6 bases, with 11 bases between the two germline ends. CDR3 length equals 13 residues.

This clonotype was seen many times. The chain employs TRBV10-2 and TRBJ2-7, with a possible D match to TRBD1 (5 bases). The CDR3 sequence is 14 residues long. Germline V gene lookup returns CDR1 WSHSY and CDR2 SAAADI. V was shortened by 6 bases and J by 2 bases, with 14 bases between the two germline ends. The CDR3 loop is CASRRGSATYEQYF. In nucleotides, the CDR3 is TGCGCCAGCAGAAGGGGCAGTGCCACCTACGAGCAGTACTTC.

This clonotype showed up just a few times. The rearrangement links TRBV6-1 to TRBJ2-7, with TRBD2 matching over 9 bases. Germline-derived CDR1 and CDR2 are MNHNS and SASEGT. The junction had 3 bases not matched to a gene; V was cut back by 6 bases and J by 0 bases. The CDR3 has 14 residues. In DNA, the CDR3 is TGTGCCAGCAGCCTTAGCGGGAGCTCCTACGAGCAGTACTTC. Its translation: CASSLSGSSYEQYF.

A remark on this clonotype: Mismatch with germline at one junction end may stem from a read error. The chain employs TRBV7-6 and TRBJ2-1; TRBD2 matches at 13 bases. This CDR3 has 20 residues. Germline CDR1 and CDR2: SGHVS and FNYEAQ. CDR3 sequence: CASSGEPGLAGSRSCNEQIF. DNA for the CDR3: TGTGCCAGCAGCGGAGAGCCGGGACTAGCGGGATCACGCTCCTGCAATGAGCAGATCTTC.